A single T cell receptor (beta chain) is shown here with its context. How the authors handled the data: Estimated nucleated cell counts came from reference gene primer amplification. Sequenced by immunoSEQ multiplex PCR; TCRdb stores in-frame clones only, minus some. That table supplies the V and J calls and clone size; D and trimming were determined from the DNA. The table lists roughly 250,000 clones, about 90% of them singletons, with 2.6% in the top ten. The V and J ends lost 5 bases and 7 bases, in that order; junction bases with no gene match: 4. The length of the CDR3 is 13 residues. The germline V gene has CDR1 SEHNR and CDR2 FQNEAQ (reference sequence). The data were obtained in a study of blood T cell repertoires in COVID-19. While infection was still active, Seattle patients were enrolled and then followed longitudinally.

This sequence joins TRBV7-9 and TRBJ2-3; 9 bases align to TRBD1. This clonotype was sampled from a young adult with COVID-19, enrolled during active disease. The sequenced material came from peripheral blood. The CDR3 loop is CASSRDRDNTQYF. The CDR3 DNA reads TGTGCCAGCAGCAGGGACAGGGACAATACGCAGTATTTT.